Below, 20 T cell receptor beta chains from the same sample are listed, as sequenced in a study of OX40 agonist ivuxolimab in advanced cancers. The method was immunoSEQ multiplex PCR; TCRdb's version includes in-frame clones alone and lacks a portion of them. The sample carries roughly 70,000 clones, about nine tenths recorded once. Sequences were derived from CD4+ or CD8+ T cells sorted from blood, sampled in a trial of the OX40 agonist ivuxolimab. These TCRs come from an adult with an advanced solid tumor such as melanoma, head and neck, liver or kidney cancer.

CDR3 coding DNA: TGTGCCAGCAGCCGCTATGTCTTAGGGGGCTCCTACAATGAGCAGTTCTTC. This codes for CASSRYVLGGSYNEQFF. The V call is TRBV7-3, the J call TRBJ2-1; tentative D call: TRBD1 (6 bases). With 5 bases removed from V and 0 bases from J, the gap between germline ends came to 17 bases. Looked up from germline, CDR1 is SGHTA and CDR2 is FQGTGA. CDR3 length equals 17 residues. Filled out from reference TRBV7-3 and TRBJ2-1, the complete variable domain reads GAGVSQTPSNKVTEKGKYVELRCDPISGHTALYWYRQSLGQGPEFLIYFQGTGAADDSGLPNDRFFAVRPEGSVSTLKIQRTERGDSAVYLCASSRYVLGGSYNEQFFGPGTRLTVL.

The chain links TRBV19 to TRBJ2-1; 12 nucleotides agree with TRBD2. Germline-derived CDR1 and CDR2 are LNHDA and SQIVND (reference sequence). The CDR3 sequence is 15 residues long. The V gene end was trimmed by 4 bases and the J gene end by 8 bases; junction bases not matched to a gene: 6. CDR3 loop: CASSKTSGSTDEQFF. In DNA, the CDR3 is TGTGCCAGTAGTAAGACTAGCGGGAGTACGGATGAGCAGTTCTTC. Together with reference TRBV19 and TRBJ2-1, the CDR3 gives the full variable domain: DGGITQSPKYLFRKEGQNVTLSCEQNLNHDAMYWYRQDPGQGLRLIYYSQIVNDFQKGDIAEGYSVSREKKESFPLTVTSAQKNPTAFYLCASSKTSGSTDEQFFGPGTRLTVL.

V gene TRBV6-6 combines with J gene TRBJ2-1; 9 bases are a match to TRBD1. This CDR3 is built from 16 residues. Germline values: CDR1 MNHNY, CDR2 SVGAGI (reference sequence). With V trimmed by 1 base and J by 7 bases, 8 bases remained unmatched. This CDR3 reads CASSYLGQGGRNEQFF. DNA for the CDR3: TGTGCCAGCAGTTACTTGGGACAGGGAGGAAGGAATGAGCAGTTCTTC.

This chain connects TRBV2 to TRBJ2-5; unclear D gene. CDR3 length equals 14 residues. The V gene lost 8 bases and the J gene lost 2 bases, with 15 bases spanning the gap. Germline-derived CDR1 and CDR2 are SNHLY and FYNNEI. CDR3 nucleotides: TGTGCCAGCCTTAAGGGCGCCCTTCAAGAGACCCAGTACTTC. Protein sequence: CASLKGALQETQYF.

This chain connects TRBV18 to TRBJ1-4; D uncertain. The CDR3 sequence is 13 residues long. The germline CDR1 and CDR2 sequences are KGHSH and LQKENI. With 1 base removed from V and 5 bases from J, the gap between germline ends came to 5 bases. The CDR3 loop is CASSPQENEKLFF. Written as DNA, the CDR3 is TGTGCCAGCTCACCACAGGAAAATGAAAAACTGTTTTTT.

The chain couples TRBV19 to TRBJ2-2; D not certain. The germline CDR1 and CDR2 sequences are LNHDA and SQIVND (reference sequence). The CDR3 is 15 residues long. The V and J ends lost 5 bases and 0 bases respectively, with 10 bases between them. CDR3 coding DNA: TGTGCCAGTAGTTTTGGCGTAACGAACACCGGGGAGCTGTTTTTT. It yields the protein CASSFGVTNTGELFF.

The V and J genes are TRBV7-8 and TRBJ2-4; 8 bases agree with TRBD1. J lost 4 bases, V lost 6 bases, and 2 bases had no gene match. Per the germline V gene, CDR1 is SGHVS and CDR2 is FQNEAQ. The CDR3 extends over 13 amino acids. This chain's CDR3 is CASSGDRKNIQYF. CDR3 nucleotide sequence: TGTGCCAGCAGTGGGGACAGGAAAAACATTCAGTACTTC.

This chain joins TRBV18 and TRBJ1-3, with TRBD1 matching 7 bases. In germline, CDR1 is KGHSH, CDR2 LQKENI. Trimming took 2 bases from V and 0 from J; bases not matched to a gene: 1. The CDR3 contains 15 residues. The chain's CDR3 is CASSPDRVSGNTIYF. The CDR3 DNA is TGTGCCAGCTCACCAGACAGGGTCTCTGGAAACACCATATATTTT.

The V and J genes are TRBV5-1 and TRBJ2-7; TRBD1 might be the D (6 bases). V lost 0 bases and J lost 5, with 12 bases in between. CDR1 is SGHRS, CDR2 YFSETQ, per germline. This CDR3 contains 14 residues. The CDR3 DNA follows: TGCGCCAGCAGCTTGGAGAGGACAGTCAACGAGCAGTACTTC. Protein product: CASSLERTVNEQYF.

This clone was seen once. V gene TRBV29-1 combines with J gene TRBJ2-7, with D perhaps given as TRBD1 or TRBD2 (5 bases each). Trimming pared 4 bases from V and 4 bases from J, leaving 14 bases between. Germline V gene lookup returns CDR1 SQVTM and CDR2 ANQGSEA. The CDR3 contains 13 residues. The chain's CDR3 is CSVVGQGRYEQYF. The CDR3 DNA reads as TGCAGCGTTGTAGGGCAGGGACGATACGAGCAGTACTTC.

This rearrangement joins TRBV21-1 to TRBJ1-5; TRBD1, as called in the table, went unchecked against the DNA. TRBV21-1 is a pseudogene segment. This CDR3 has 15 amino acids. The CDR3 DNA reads TGTGCCAGCAGCGCCCGAGGGGGAGTCAATCAGCCCCAGCATTTT. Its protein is CASSARGGVNQPQHF.

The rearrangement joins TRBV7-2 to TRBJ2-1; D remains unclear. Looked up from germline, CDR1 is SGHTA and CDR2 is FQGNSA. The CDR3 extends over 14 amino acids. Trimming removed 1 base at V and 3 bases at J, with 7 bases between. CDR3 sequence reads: CASSLDVSYNEQFF. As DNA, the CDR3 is TGTGCCAGCAGCTTAGACGTCAGCTACAATGAGCAGTTCTTC.

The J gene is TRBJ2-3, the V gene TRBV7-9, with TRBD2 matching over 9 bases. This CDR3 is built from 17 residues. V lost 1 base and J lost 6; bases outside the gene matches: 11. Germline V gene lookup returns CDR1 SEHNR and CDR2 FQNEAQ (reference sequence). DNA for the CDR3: TGTGCCAGCAGCTTAGGCGTGGCGGGAGGGCTGTACGATACGCAGTATTTT. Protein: CASSLGVAGGLYDTQYF.

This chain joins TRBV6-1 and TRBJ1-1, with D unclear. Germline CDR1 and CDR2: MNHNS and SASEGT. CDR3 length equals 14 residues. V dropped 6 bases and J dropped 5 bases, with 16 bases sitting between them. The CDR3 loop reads CASRPAGVQTEAFF. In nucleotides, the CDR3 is TGTGCCAGCAGGCCTGCAGGTGTCCAGACTGAAGCTTTCTTT.

The CDR3 spells CSVEVAVTVSGRYGYTF. The CDR3 DNA reads TGCAGCGTTGAAGTCGCGGTGACAGTGTCAGGTCGCTATGGCTACACCTTC. The chain joins TRBV29-1 to TRBJ1-2; D might be TRBD1 (5 bases). CDR3 size: 17 residues. Trimming removed 1 base at V and 4 bases at J, with 22 bases between. Germline CDR1 and CDR2: SQVTM and ANQGSEA.

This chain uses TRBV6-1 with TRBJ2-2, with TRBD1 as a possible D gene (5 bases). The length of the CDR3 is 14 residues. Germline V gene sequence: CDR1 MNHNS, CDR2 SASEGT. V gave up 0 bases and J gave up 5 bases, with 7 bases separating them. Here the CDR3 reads CASSEARTTGELFF. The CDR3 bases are TGTGCCAGCAGTGAAGCGCGGACAACCGGGGAGCTGTTTTTT.

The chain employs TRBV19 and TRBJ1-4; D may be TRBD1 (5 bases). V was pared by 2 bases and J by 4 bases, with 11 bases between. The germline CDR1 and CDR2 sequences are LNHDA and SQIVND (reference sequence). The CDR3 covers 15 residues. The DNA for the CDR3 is TGTGCCAGTAGTATATCTGCAGGGTTTAATGAAAAACTGTTTTTT. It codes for CASSISAGFNEKLFF.

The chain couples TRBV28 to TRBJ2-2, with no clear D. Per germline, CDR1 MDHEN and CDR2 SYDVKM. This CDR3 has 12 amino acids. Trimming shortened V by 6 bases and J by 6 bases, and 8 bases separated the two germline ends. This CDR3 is CASSFPAGELFF. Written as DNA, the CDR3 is TGTGCCAGCAGCTTCCCTGCCGGGGAGCTGTTTTTT.

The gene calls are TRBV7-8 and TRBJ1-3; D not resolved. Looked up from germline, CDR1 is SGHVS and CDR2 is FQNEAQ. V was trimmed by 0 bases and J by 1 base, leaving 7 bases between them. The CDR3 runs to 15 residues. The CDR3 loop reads CASSLAGGSGNTIYF. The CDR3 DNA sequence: TGTGCCAGCAGCTTAGCCGGCGGATCTGGAAACACCATATATTTT.

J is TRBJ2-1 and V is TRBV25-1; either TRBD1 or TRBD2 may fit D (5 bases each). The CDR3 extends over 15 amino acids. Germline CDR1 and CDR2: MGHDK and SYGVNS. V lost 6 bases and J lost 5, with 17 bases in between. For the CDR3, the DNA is TGTGCCAGCAGCCGGGACCCCGGGGCCAACAATGAGCAGTTCTTC. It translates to CASSRDPGANNEQFF.